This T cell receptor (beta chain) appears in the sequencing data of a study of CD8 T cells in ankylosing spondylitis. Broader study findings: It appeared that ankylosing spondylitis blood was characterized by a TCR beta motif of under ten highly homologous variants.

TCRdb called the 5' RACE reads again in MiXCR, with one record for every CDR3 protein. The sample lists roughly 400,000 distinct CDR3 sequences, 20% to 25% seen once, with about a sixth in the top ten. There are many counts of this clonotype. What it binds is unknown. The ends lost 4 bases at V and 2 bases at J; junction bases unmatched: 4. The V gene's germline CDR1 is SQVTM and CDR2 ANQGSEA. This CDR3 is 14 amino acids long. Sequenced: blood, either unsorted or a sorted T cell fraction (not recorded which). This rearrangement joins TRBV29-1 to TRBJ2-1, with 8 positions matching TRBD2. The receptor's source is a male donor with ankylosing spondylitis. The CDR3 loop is CSVAGGQAYNEQFF. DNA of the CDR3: TGCAGCGTTGCGGGAGGGCAGGCCTACAATGAGCAGTTCTTC.